This TCR beta chain comes out of a study of T cell changes during pregnancy in multiple sclerosis. Some clones are missing from TCRdb's copy, which holds only in-frame ones; the method was immunoSEQ multiplex PCR. The data show around 65,000 clones, 88% seen once. The trim removed 4 bases at V and 4 bases at J, leaving 9 bases unmatched. The CDR3 has 15 residues. Looked up from germline, CDR1 is KGHSH and CDR2 is LQKENI. The TCR was taken from a female donor with multiple sclerosis, enrolled in a pregnancy study. The sequences come from peripheral blood, collected in the first trimester of pregnancy. The chain combines TRBV18 with TRBJ1-2, with 7 bases matching TRBD1. CDR3 protein: CASSLRQGRAYGYTF. CDR3 bases: TGTGCCAGCTCACTTAGACAGGGAAGGGCCTATGGCTACACCTTC.